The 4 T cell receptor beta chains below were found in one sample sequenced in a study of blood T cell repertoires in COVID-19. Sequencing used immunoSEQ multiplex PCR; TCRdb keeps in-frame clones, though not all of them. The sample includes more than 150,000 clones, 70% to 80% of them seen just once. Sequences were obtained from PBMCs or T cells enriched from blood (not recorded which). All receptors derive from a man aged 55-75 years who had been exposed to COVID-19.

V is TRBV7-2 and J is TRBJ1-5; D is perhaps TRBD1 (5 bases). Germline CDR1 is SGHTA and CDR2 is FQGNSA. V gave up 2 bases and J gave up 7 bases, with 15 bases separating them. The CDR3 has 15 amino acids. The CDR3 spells CASSLFRGREQPQHF. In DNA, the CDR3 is TGTGCCAGCAGCTTATTTAGGGGCAGAGAACAGCCCCAGCATTTT. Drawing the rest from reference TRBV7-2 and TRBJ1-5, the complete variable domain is GAGVSQSPSNKVTEKGKDVELRCDPISGHTALYWYRQSLGQGLEFLIYFQGNSAPDKSGLPSDRFSAERTGGSVSTLTIQRTQQEDSAVYLCASSLFRGREQPQHFGDGTRLSIL.

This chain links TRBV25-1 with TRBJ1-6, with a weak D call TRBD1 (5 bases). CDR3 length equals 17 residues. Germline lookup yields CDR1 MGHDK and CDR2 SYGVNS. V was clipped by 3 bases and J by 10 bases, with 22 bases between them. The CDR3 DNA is TGTGCCAGCAGTGATCGCCCACCGGGACTGGGTTTGTCACCCCTCCACTTT. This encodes CASSDRPPGLGLSPLHF.

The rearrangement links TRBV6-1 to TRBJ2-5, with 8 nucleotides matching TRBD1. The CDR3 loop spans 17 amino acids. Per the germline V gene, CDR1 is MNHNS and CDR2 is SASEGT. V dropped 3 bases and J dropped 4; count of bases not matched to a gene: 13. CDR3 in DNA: TGTGCCAGCAGTGATATTGGACAGGGAGGATGGGGAGAGACCCAGTACTTC. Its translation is CASSDIGQGGWGETQYF.

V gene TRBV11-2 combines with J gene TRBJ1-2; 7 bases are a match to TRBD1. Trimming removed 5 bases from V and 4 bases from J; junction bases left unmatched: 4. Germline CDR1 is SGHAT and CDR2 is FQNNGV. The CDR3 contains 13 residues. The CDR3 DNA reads TGTGCCAGCAGCATAACAGGGGTCTATGGCTACACCTTC. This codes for CASSITGVYGYTF.